The subject of this entry is one T cell receptor beta chain. The V gene's germline CDR1 is SGHRS and CDR2 YFSETQ. Trimming at V came to 5 bases and at J to 0 bases, leaving 5 bases not matched to a gene. The CDR3 has 15 residues. The data originate from a study of blood T cell repertoires in COVID-19. Across the study: Samples came from the United States, Italy and Spain, spanning acute and convalescent COVID-19. T cells, B-cell-depleted T cells, or PBMCs provided the cDNA or gDNA that served as material.

The authors' processing: The assay estimated nucleated cells by amplifying reference gene primers. Profiling relied on immunoSEQ multiplex PCR, and the TCRdb table lists in-frame clones only, not all of them. V, J and clone size reflect that table, while D and trimming were determined from the DNA. In the table there are about 200,000 clones, 86% of which are singletons. The gene calls are TRBV5-1 and TRBJ2-1, with 7 bases fitting TRBD1. The source of this sequence is a woman aged 70-85 years with acute or convalescent COVID-19. Sequencing used peripheral blood. As DNA, the CDR3 is TGCGCCAGCAGTAGGGACAGTAGCTCCTACAATGAGCAGTTCTTC. It is translated as CASSRDSSSYNEQFF.